The 9 T cell receptor beta chains in this list originate from one sample, sequenced in a study of cytomegalovirus exposure and HLA in healthy donors. PCR was performed using 60 Vbeta and 13 Jbeta primers. Generated by immunoSEQ multiplex PCR, the TCRdb table keeps only in-frame clones and is missing some. The sample includes 200,000 or so clones, around 76% of them seen just once. The sequenced sample was PBMCs. These receptors all come from a man aged 18 to 35 in good health and CMV-seronegative.

The CDR3, as DNA: TGTGCCAGCAGTTACCAGGGTGCCAGGGGCTACGAGCAGTACTTC. Residues: CASSYQGARGYEQYF. V is TRBV6-5 and J is TRBJ2-5; perhaps TRBD1 as D (6 bases). The end of the DNA is better explained by TRBJ2-7, so the J call may be wrong. Germline assignment: CDR1 MNHEY and CDR2 SVGAGI. This CDR3 contains 15 residues.

The chain uses TRBV18 and TRBJ2-4; 11 bases are a match to TRBD2. CDR1 and CDR2 (germline): KGHSH, LQKENI. After removal of 3 bases from V and 6 bases from J, the junction contained 13 bases not matched to a gene. This CDR3 region has 18 residues. CDR3 bases: TGTGCCAGCTCACCGAAGGTAGCGGGAGGGTTCTCTGGAAACATTCAGTACTTC. This translates into CASSPKVAGGFSGNIQYF.

This clone appeared a few times. An end of the junction differs from the germline gene, which may be a read error. The chain links TRBV4-1 to TRBJ2-5; 7 bases are shared with TRBD2. Germline V gene data show CDR1 as MGHRA and CDR2 as YSYEKL. The CDR3 is made up of 17 amino acids. The chain's CDR3 is CASSEEGGRAGRETQYF. CDR3 DNA sequence: TGCGCCAGCAGCGAAGAAGGAGGACGAGCGGGAAGAGAGACCCAGTACTTC.

There are a few counts of this clone. The chain employs TRBV4-1 and TRBJ2-2, with a tentative D call TRBD1 (9 bases). Trimming removed 2 bases at V and 6 bases at J, with 16 bases between. Germline CDR1 and CDR2: MGHRA and YSYEKL. The CDR3 contains 16 residues. The CDR3 DNA is TGCGCCAGCAGCCAAAACAGGGGGCGGGGGGCCGGGGAGCTGTTTTTT. Translation: CASSQNRGRGAGELFF.

J is TRBJ2-1 and V is TRBV19, with D unclear. The CDR3 has 14 amino acids. Looked up from germline, CDR1 is LNHDA and CDR2 is SQIVND (reference sequence). The V end lost 0 bases, the J end lost 9 bases, and 12 bases lay between the germline ends. The CDR3 here is CASSIDPQRVEQFF. As DNA, the CDR3 is TGTGCCAGTAGTATAGATCCCCAGCGTGTTGAGCAGTTCTTC. Using reference TRBV19 and TRBJ2-1 for the parts outside the CDR3, the full variable domain is DGGITQSPKYLFRKEGQNVTLSCEQNLNHDAMYWYRQDPGQGLRLIYYSQIVNDFQKGDIAEGYSVSREKKESFPLTVTSAQKNPTAFYLCASSIDPQRVEQFFGPGTRLTVL.

This rearrangement joins TRBV7-9 to TRBJ2-1, with 11 nucleotides matching TRBD2. J gave up 0 bases and V 8 bases, and 15 bases lay outside the gene matches. CDR1 is SEHNR and CDR2 is FQNEAQ in the germline V gene (reference sequence). CDR3 length: 19 residues. The CDR3 sequence is CASAPSASGRIGSYNEQFF. The CDR3 DNA reads TGTGCCAGCGCCCCCTCGGCTAGCGGGAGGATCGGCTCCTACAATGAGCAGTTCTTC.

The chain employs TRBV2 and TRBJ2-1; D gene ambiguous. This CDR3 region has 15 residues. The ends were cut back, 0 bases at V and 3 bases at J, with 9 bases in the middle. CDR1 is SNHLY, CDR2 FYNNEI, per germline. CDR3 sequence: CASSEALGGYNEQFF. DNA of the CDR3: TGTGCCAGCAGTGAAGCGCTTGGCGGCTACAATGAGCAGTTCTTC.

The chain recombines TRBV27 with TRBJ2-1; tentatively, D is TRBD1 (6 bases). This CDR3 contains 13 residues. Trimming left V 5 bases short and J 3 bases short, with 8 bases between. Germline CDR1 and CDR2: MNHEY and SMNVEV (reference sequence). The CDR3 DNA sequence: TGTGCCAGCAGTCTGGACAGCTACAATGAGCAGTTCTTC. It is translated as CASSLDSYNEQFF.

The chain is built from TRBV4-1 and TRBJ1-4, with a weak D call TRBD1 (6 bases). The CDR3 spans 21 residues. V was shortened by 1 base and J by 3 bases, with 27 bases between the two germline ends. Per germline, CDR1 MGHRA and CDR2 YSYEKL. CDR3 sequence (DNA): TGCGCCAGCAGCCAAGGGTTTAGGACCGGGACACCTAGGGAGTCTAATGAAAAACTGTTTTTT. The encoded protein is CASSQGFRTGTPRESNEKLFF.